Below, 7 T cell receptor beta chains from the same sample are listed, as sequenced in a study of shared clonotypes between healthy human individuals. Here immunoSEQ multiplex PCR was the method, and the copy in TCRdb shows in-frame clones only, minus some. In the table there are about half a million clones, 79% of which are singletons. Sequencing was carried out using PBMCs. Receptors were obtained from a woman in her thirties or forties in good health. Some clones in this sample may be carry-over from other donors' samples.

The chain links TRBV2 to TRBJ2-3; TRBD2 matches 12 bases. This CDR3 comprises 17 residues. Per the germline V gene, CDR1 is SNHLY and CDR2 is FYNNEI. The V and J ends lost 2 bases and 3 bases, in that order; junction bases with no gene match: 6. CDR3 DNA: TGTGCCAGCAGTGAAATCGCTAGCGGGAGGGGGACAGATACGCAGTATTTT. Protein sequence: CASSEIASGRGTDTQYF.

The chain uses TRBV19 and TRBJ1-4; 9 bases map to TRBD1. CDR1 is LNHDA, CDR2 SQIVND, per germline (reference sequence). The CDR3 has 15 amino acids. The V segment lost 6 bases and the J segment 6 bases; nucleotides outside the gene matches: 8. CDR3 nucleotides: TGTGCCAGTAGGATACCGGGACAGGGCGATGAAAAACTGTTTTTT. It encodes CASRIPGQGDEKLFF.

The rearrangement joins TRBV27 to TRBJ1-1, with TRBD1 matching over 7 bases. The V segment lost 5 bases and the J segment 9 bases; nucleotides outside the gene matches: 9. The CDR3 is 13 residues long. The germline CDR1 and CDR2 sequences are MNHEY and SMNVEV (reference sequence). The CDR3 nucleotides read TGTGCCAGCAGTCCCAACAGGGGTTACAAAGCTTTCTTT. Amino acids: CASSPNRGYKAFF.

This chain links TRBV19 with TRBJ1-2; D is unresolved. V was clipped by 4 bases and J by 4 bases, with 10 bases between them. The CDR3 totals 13 residues. Germline V lookup: CDR1 LNHDA, CDR2 SQIVND (reference sequence). CDR3 protein: CASSTRASYGYTF. The CDR3 nucleotides read TGTGCCAGTAGTACCCGGGCCTCCTATGGCTACACCTTC.

The chain links TRBV28 to TRBJ2-7; D perhaps matches TRBD2 (5 bases). The V gene's germline CDR1 is MDHEN and CDR2 SYDVKM. V was pared by 9 bases and J by 2 bases, with 20 bases between. The CDR3 is made up of 15 amino acids. The CDR3 is CASGYGGSGAYEQYF. The CDR3 DNA reads as TGTGCCAGTGGATATGGTGGGAGCGGCGCCTACGAGCAGTACTTC.

The CDR3 bases are TGTGCCAGCAGCTTCCCGGGACTGGCACAAGAGACCCAGTACTTC. It translates to CASSFPGLAQETQYF. This chain connects TRBV7-9 to TRBJ2-5; TRBD2 is a possible D gene (6 bases). CDR1 is SEHNR, CDR2 FQNEAQ, per germline (reference sequence). The CDR3 is 15 residues long. Trimming removed 3 bases at V and 2 bases at J, with 13 bases between.

The chain carries TRBV7-9 and TRBJ1-2; unclear D gene. Per the germline V gene, CDR1 is SEHNR and CDR2 is FQNEAQ (reference sequence). Between the trimmed V and J ends, which lost 0 bases and 7 bases, there was a span of 12 bases. The CDR3 contains 14 residues. The CDR3 loop is CASSLATAAGGYTF. The CDR3 bases are TGTGCCAGCAGCTTAGCCACAGCGGCCGGTGGCTACACCTTC.